Presented here are 27 T cell receptor beta chains from one specimen sequenced in a study of CD8+ T cells in alopecia areata. RNA extraction was followed by reverse transcription into cDNA, which acted as the sequencing template. Measured with immunoSEQ multiplex PCR; TCRdb has only the in-frame clones, and not every one. This sample has 150,000 or so clones, with about 85% found just once. The treatment here: oral pan-JAK inhibitor, 5-10 mg twice daily. The source was CD8+ T cells sorted from blood, collected at week 4, from a patient treated with tofacitinib. The receptors come from a human donor with alopecia areata.

The chain couples TRBV4-3 to TRBJ2-3; 13 bases fit TRBD2. Germline CDR1 is LGHNA and CDR2 is YSLEER. J gave up 6 bases and V 3 bases, and 6 bases lay outside the gene matches. The CDR3 extends over 16 amino acids. The CDR3 DNA follows: TGCGCCAGCAGCCAGGGGACTAGCGGGATTGGGGATACGCAGTATTTT. Translation: CASSQGTSGIGDTQYF.

J is TRBJ2-1 and V is TRBV5-4; D unclear. Trimming took off 4 bases at V and 0 bases at J, with 14 bases between the two ends. Germline V gene lookup returns CDR1 SGHNT and CDR2 YYREEE (reference sequence). CDR3 length: 16 amino acids. The CDR3 region has the DNA TGTGCCAGCAGCGGCGGAAGTTCTAGCTCCTACAATGAGCAGTTCTTC. Translated, it gives CASSGGSSSSYNEQFF. The entire variable domain, with the rest obtained from reference TRBV5-4 and TRBJ2-1, is as follows: ETGVTQSPTHLIKTRGQQVTLRCSSQSGHNTVSWYQQALGQGPQFIFQYYREEENGRGNFPPRFSGLQFPNYSSELNVNALELDDSALYLCASSGGSSSSYNEQFFGPGTRLTVL.

This clone has only a few counts. The CDR3 spells CSVDLQGVYNEQFF. The DNA of the CDR3 is TGCAGCGTTGATTTGCAGGGGGTCTACAATGAGCAGTTCTTC. V usage is TRBV29-1 and J usage is TRBJ2-1; the match to TRBD1 covers 7 bases. This CDR3 is 14 amino acids long. V was clipped by 3 bases and J by 3 bases; unmatched bases: 5. Looked up from germline, CDR1 is SQVTM and CDR2 is ANQGSEA.

This clone showed up just once. V gene TRBV13 combines with J gene TRBJ2-7, with no clear D. CDR1 is PRHDT, CDR2 FYEKMQ, per germline (reference sequence). There are 13 residues in the CDR3. V lost 0 bases to trimming and J lost 4 bases, with 7 bases between them. The CDR3 loop reads CASSLGLPYEQYF. CDR3 DNA: TGTGCCAGCAGCTTAGGACTCCCTTACGAGCAGTACTTC.

J is TRBJ2-5 and V is TRBV5-1, with D possibly being TRBD2 (5 bases). The V end lost 4 bases, the J end lost 3 bases, and 13 bases lay between the germline ends. In germline, CDR1 is SGHRS, CDR2 YFSETQ. This CDR3 has 14 amino acids. The CDR3 sequence is CASSNPGLEETQYF. As DNA, the CDR3 is TGCGCCAGCAGCAACCCAGGACTCGAAGAGACCCAGTACTTC.

This clone was observed a handful of times. This chain connects TRBV29-1 to TRBJ2-1; TRBD2 might be the D (6 bases). CDR1 and CDR2 from the germline V gene are SQVTM and ANQGSEA. Trimming removed 2 bases at V and 4 bases at J, with 9 bases between. This CDR3 contains 13 residues. The CDR3 loop is CSVEYGGYNEQFF. The CDR3 DNA is TGCAGCGTTGAATATGGGGGGTACAATGAGCAGTTCTTC.

The chain combines TRBV19 with TRBJ1-3, with no clear D. The CDR3 is 15 amino acids. The V gene lost 7 bases and the J gene lost 4 bases, with 17 bases spanning the gap. Looked up from germline, CDR1 is LNHDA and CDR2 is SQIVND (reference sequence). Written as DNA, the CDR3 is TGTGCCAGTACTCCTACATCTCTCGTCGGAAACACCATATATTTT. This translates into CASTPTSLVGNTIYF.

The V gene is TRBV6-6, the J gene TRBJ2-3; TRBD2 agrees at 8 bases. The CDR3 has 16 residues. Germline values: CDR1 MNHNY, CDR2 SVGAGI (reference sequence). Trimming cost V 2 bases and J 2 bases; bases outside gene matches: 6. CDR3 in DNA: TGTGCCAGCAGTTACGAGCGCGGGAGGACCACAGATACGCAGTATTTT. Its translation is CASSYERGRTTDTQYF.

The CDR3 loop reads CSVNSGSYTEQFF. The CDR3 coding sequence is TGCAGCGTTAATAGCGGGAGTTATACTGAGCAGTTCTTC. This sequence joins TRBV29-1 and TRBJ2-1; 9 positions match TRBD2. With 5 bases clipped from V and 9 bases from J, the junction kept 8 bases outside the gene matches. The CDR3 is 13 amino acids. Germline values: CDR1 SQVTM, CDR2 ANQGSEA.

The V and J genes are TRBV6-5 and TRBJ2-7; 9 bases are a match to TRBD1. Germline CDR1 is MNHEY and CDR2 is SVGAGI. V gave up 6 bases and J gave up 4 bases; unmatched junction bases: 7. This CDR3 is 14 amino acids long. CDR3 coding DNA: TGTGCCAGCAGCTTACCGGGACAGGGATACGAGCAGTACTTC. It encodes CASSLPGQGYEQYF.

This clone was observed a single time. Here the CDR3 reads CASSTIQGWGGELFF. The CDR3 nucleotides read TGTGCCAGCAGCACAATTCAAGGGTGGGGCGGGGAGCTGTTTTTT. This chain connects TRBV21-1 to TRBJ2-2. TRBV21-1 is flagged as a pseudogene. The CDR3 contains 15 residues.

The genes are TRBV30 and TRBJ2-3, with D possibly matching TRBD2 (6 bases). Trimming removed 2 bases at V and 2 bases at J, with 11 bases between. There are 14 residues in the CDR3. The germline V gene encodes CDR1 GTSNPN and CDR2 SVGIG (reference sequence). DNA of the CDR3: TGTGCCTGGAGTTCTAGCGCTTCCACAGATACGCAGTATTTT. Translated, it gives CAWSSSASTDTQYF.

The genes are TRBV9 and TRBJ2-7, with TRBD2 matching 8 bases. This CDR3 contains 15 residues. The trim removed 0 bases at V and 4 bases at J, leaving 6 bases unmatched. The germline V gene encodes CDR1 SGDLS and CDR2 YYNGEE. Here the CDR3 DNA reads TGTGCCAGCAGCGTAGGGGATAGCGGGAAATACGAGCAGTACTTC. Its protein product is CASSVGDSGKYEQYF.

This clone has only one observation. The rearrangement joins TRBV5-1 to TRBJ2-1, with D hard to call. The germline V and J ends were trimmed by 5 bases and 0 bases, with 6 bases remaining between them. CDR1 SGHRS and CDR2 YFSETQ come from the germline V gene. The CDR3 sequence is 13 residues long. CDR3 sequence: CASSQASYNEQFF. The DNA of the CDR3 is TGCGCCAGCAGTCAGGCCTCCTACAATGAGCAGTTCTTC.

This chain links TRBV10-3 with TRBJ2-1, with a weak D call TRBD2 (6 bases). V was clipped by 10 bases and J by 8 bases, with 15 bases between them. Germline CDR1 ENHRY, CDR2 SYGVKD. This CDR3 comprises 12 residues. In DNA, the CDR3 is TGTGCCACCGGGACGGAGGGCGATGAGCAGTTCTTC. It is translated as CATGTEGDEQFF.

The chain links TRBV13 to TRBJ2-6; unclear D gene. Germline values: CDR1 PRHDT, CDR2 FYEKMQ (reference sequence). V lost 7 bases and J lost 4, with 11 bases in between. The CDR3 spans 14 residues. The CDR3 coding sequence is TGTGCCAGCACTCCCCCCGGCGGGGCCAACGTCCTGACTTTC. The encoded protein is CASTPPGGANVLTF.

V is TRBV5-1 and J is TRBJ2-1; 7 nucleotides line up with TRBD2. This CDR3 comprises 15 residues. Looked up from germline, CDR1 is SGHRS and CDR2 is YFSETQ. J gave up 6 bases and V 6 bases, and 12 bases lay outside the gene matches. The chain's CDR3 is CASTSGLGASNEQFF. The CDR3 DNA sequence: TGCGCCAGCACTTCTGGACTAGGGGCCTCCAATGAGCAGTTCTTC.

CDR3 residues: CASRLAGGTYEQYF. The CDR3 coding sequence is TGTGCCAGCAGACTAGCGGGAGGTACCTACGAGCAGTACTTC. The gene calls are TRBV27 and TRBJ2-7, with 12 positions matching TRBD2. There are 14 residues in the CDR3. Per the germline V gene, CDR1 is MNHEY and CDR2 is SMNVEV (reference sequence). V shed 6 bases and J 2 bases; nucleotides not matched to a gene: 2.

The chain employs TRBV9 and TRBJ2-1; tentative D call: TRBD2 (5 bases). V lost 1 base and J 5 bases, leaving 7 bases between the germline ends. The CDR3 covers 13 residues. Germline V gene data show CDR1 as SGDLS and CDR2 as YYNGEE. The CDR3: CASSVPGNNEQFF. In nucleotides, the CDR3 is TGTGCCAGCAGCGTACCCGGGAACAATGAGCAGTTCTTC.

CDR3 coding DNA: TGCGCCAGCAGCCATACTCAAGAGACCCAGTACTTC. Translated: CASSHTQETQYF. The chain carries TRBV4-1 and TRBJ2-5, with D uncertain. The CDR3 covers 12 residues. V was shortened by 3 bases and J by 2 bases, with 4 bases between the two germline ends. Per the germline V gene, CDR1 is MGHRA and CDR2 is YSYEKL.

This sequence joins TRBV4-1 and TRBJ2-3; 10 bases are shared with TRBD2. CDR3 length equals 17 residues. Looked up from germline, CDR1 is MGHRA and CDR2 is YSYEKL. V was clipped by 7 bases and J by 1 base; unmatched bases: 11. CDR3 nucleotide sequence: TGCGCCAGCACGCTAGCGGGAGATGGGGGGGGCACAGATACGCAGTATTTT. This gives the protein CASTLAGDGGGTDTQYF.

CDR3 nucleotide sequence: TGTGCCAGCAGTGAAAAGGTGCTAGCGGGGTCAGAGCAGTACTTC. Protein sequence: CASSEKVLAGSEQYF. This chain connects TRBV25-1 to TRBJ2-7; the match to TRBD2 covers 9 bases. After removal of 2 bases from V and 7 bases from J, the junction contained 9 bases not matched to a gene. The CDR3 totals 15 residues. Germline CDR1 is MGHDK and CDR2 is SYGVNS.

V is TRBV7-2 and J is TRBJ2-1, with TRBD2 matching 14 bases. The CDR3 runs 18 residues. Germline CDR1 and CDR2: SGHTA and FQGNSA. V lost 2 bases to trimming and J lost 6 bases; unmatched junction nucleotides: 9. The CDR3 DNA follows: TGTGCCAGCAGCTTACTGGGACTAGCGGGGGCTTTTGGCAATGAGCAGTTCTTC. Its translation: CASSLLGLAGAFGNEQFF.

The chain uses TRBV4-1 and TRBJ2-7; tentative D call: TRBD2 (5 bases). CDR1 MGHRA and CDR2 YSYEKL come from the germline V gene. V lost 1 base, J lost 3 bases, and 10 bases lay in between. The CDR3 extends over 14 amino acids. This chain's CDR3 is CASSQGTGDYEQYF. The DNA for the CDR3 is TGCGCCAGCAGCCAAGGGACCGGGGACTACGAGCAGTACTTC.

This clone was found once. V usage is TRBV29-1 and J usage is TRBJ2-5, with TRBD2 identical over 11 bases. This CDR3 is built from 14 residues. Germline V lookup: CDR1 SQVTM, CDR2 ANQGSEA. V lost 7 bases, J lost 1 base, and 5 bases stayed unmatched. CDR3 in amino acids: CSGLAGPVQETQYF. CDR3 nucleotides: TGCAGCGGACTAGCGGGGCCCGTCCAAGAGACCCAGTACTTC.

This clone was counted once. The chain combines TRBV27 with TRBJ2-6; possible D gene TRBD1, 6 bases. CDR3 size: 21 residues. Trimming cost V 5 bases and J 2 bases, with 28 bases left between them. Germline CDR1 MNHEY, CDR2 SMNVEV (reference sequence). The CDR3: CASSPSDSDHTNSPGANVLTF. The CDR3 DNA reads TGTGCCAGCAGTCCGTCGGACAGCGACCACACCAATAGTCCTGGGGCCAACGTCCTGACTTTC.

The chain carries TRBV27 and TRBJ2-7; 7 positions agree with TRBD2. Looked up from germline, CDR1 is MNHEY and CDR2 is SMNVEV (reference sequence). V lost 7 bases to trimming and J lost 1 base; unmatched junction nucleotides: 4. The CDR3 spans 13 residues. CDR3 loop: CASMVGGSYEQYF. In DNA form, the CDR3 reads TGTGCCAGCATGGTGGGGGGGTCCTACGAGCAGTACTTC.